The rows below give T cell receptor beta chains drawn from one sample of a study of T-cell memory formation after mild COVID-19. From the 5' RACE reads, TCRdb called clonotypes with MiXCR, one entry per CDR3 protein. The sample holds 350,000 to 450,000 distinct CDR3 sequences, over 25% seen once. Source material: PBMCs or a T cell subset sorted from them (not recorded which). The receptor set was obtained from an adult woman who had mild COVID-19 (a few samples of this study predate the infection). Cell type and time point are not known. Each CDR3 is given with its conserved first and last residue. Each record gives: clone size, D gene, J gene, V gene, CDR3 protein, CDR3 DNA. The D gene is left open where the match is weak. Clone size is not always given. Where it is, it says once, few, many or a class for expanded clones.

- TRBD2 TRBJ2-5 TRBV4-2 CASSTRLAETQYF TGTGCCAGCAGCACCCGACTAGCGGAGACCCAGTACTTC
- - TRBJ1-3 TRBV9 CASRSYSGNTIYF TGTGCCAGCAGGAGTTACTCTGGAAACACCATATATTTT
once - TRBJ2-3 TRBV18 CASSPQGIPDTQYF TGTGCCAGCTCACCACAAGGGATCCCAGATACGCAGTATTTT
- TRBD1 TRBJ2-1 TRBV4-2 CASSPTQGVINEQFF TGTGCCAGCAGCCCGACACAGGGGGTTATCAATGAGCAGTTCTTC
- TRBD1 TRBJ1-2 TRBV12-3/TRBV12-4 CASSLIGGGYTF TGTGCCAGCAGTTTAATAGGGGGCGGCTACACCTTC
- TRBD2 TRBJ2-3 TRBV7-2 CASSLGTSLAGVSTDTQYF TGTGCCAGCAGCTTAGGAACATCGCTAGCGGGAGTTAGCACAGATACGCAGTATTTT
- TRBD1 TRBJ2-7 TRBV7-6 CASSQDGQGYEQYF TGTGCCAGCAGCCAAGACGGACAGGGCTACGAGCAGTACTTC
few - TRBJ2-1 TRBV5-5 CASSPARGFNYNEQFF TGTGCCAGCAGCCCGGCTAGGGGGTTCAACTACAATGAGCAGTTCTTC
- TRBD2 TRBJ2-1 TRBV6-2/TRBV6-3 CASSSGLAGLTEQFF TGTGCCAGCAGTTCCGGACTAGCGGGTCTAACTGAGCAGTTCTTC
- TRBD2 TRBJ2-7 TRBV24-1 CATSARTSGSYEQYF TGTGCCACCAGTGCCCGGACTAGCGGTTCCTACGAGCAGTACTTC
few - TRBJ1-4 TRBV24-1 CATSDGRGINEKLFF TGTGCCACCAGTGATGGACGCGGAATAAATGAAAAACTGTTTTTT
few TRBD1 TRBJ2-1 TRBV5-6 CASTNTAGIRGRLFRQFF TGTGCCAGCACCAATACCGCGGGTATCAGGGGGCGGCTATTCAGGCAGTTCTTC
few TRBD1 TRBJ2-5 TRBV4-1 CASSQVMSTGGQETQYF TGCGCCAGCAGCCAAGTTATGTCGACAGGGGGGCAAGAGACCCAGTACTTC
few TRBD2 TRBJ2-1 TRBV5-1 CASSFEGLAGVRNEQFF TGCGCCAGCAGCTTCGAGGGCCTAGCGGGAGTTCGGAATGAGCAGTTCTTC
few - TRBJ1-1 TRBV28 CAIGGHRNTEAFF TGTGCCATCGGGGGACACCGGAACACTGAAGCTTTCTTT
few - TRBJ2-5 TRBV7-7 CASSPTLPAAQYF TGTGCCAGCAGCCCGACCCTTCCGGCGGCCCAGTACTTC
- - TRBJ2-7 TRBV7-2 CASSLEHEQYF TGTGCCAGCAGCTTAGAACACGAGCAGTACTTC
- - TRBJ2-1 TRBV2 CASSSGSSTPYF TGTGCCAGCTCCAGCGGGTCTAGTACGCCATACTTC
few TRBD1 TRBJ2-7 TRBV20-1 CSASEAGGFYEQYF TGCAGTGCTAGTGAAGCAGGGGGCTTCTACGAGCAGTACTTC
few TRBD1 TRBJ2-7 TRBV5-1 CASSLSRGTASYEQYF TGCGCCAGCAGCTTGAGTCGAGGGACAGCTTCCTACGAGCAGTACTTC
- TRBD2 TRBJ2-2 TRBV7-9 CASSSSPSGTSGELFF TGTGCCAGCAGCTCCAGCCCTAGCGGGACGTCCGGGGAGCTGTTTTTT
few - TRBJ2-7 TRBV27 CASSFAGQSYEQYF TGTGCCAGCAGTTTCGCAGGACAGTCCTACGAGCAGTACTTC
- - TRBJ1-5 TRBV6-5 CASRPGTSNQPQHF TGTGCCAGCAGACCCGGGACTTCTAATCAGCCCCAGCATTTT
- - TRBJ2-2 TRBV4-2 CASSQGSLGTGELFF TGTGCCAGCAGCCAAGGTTCCCTAGGGACCGGGGAGCTGTTTTTT
few - TRBJ2-1 TRBV12-3/TRBV12-4 CASSPSGNQFF TGTGCCAGCAGTCCAAGTGGCAACCAGTTCTTC
few - TRBJ1-1 TRBV12-3/TRBV12-4 CASSLGRKRAEAFF TGTGCCAGCAGTTTGGGACGGAAGCGCGCTGAAGCTTTCTTT
few - TRBJ2-1 TRBV5-1 CASSLDGRANEQFF TGCGCCAGCAGCTTGGATGGCAGGGCGAATGAGCAGTTCTTC
few TRBD2 TRBJ2-7 TRBV12-3/TRBV12-4 CASSFFAGGSITYEQYF TGTGCCAGCAGTTTTTTCGCGGGAGGCTCCATTACTTACGAGCAGTACTTC
- - TRBJ1-5 TRBV12-3/TRBV12-4 CASSSAGVLGNQPQHF TGTGCCAGCAGTTCAGCAGGGGTTCTGGGCAATCAGCCCCAGCATTTT
- - TRBJ2-1 TRBV19 CASSNRDGDEQFF TGTGCCAGTAGTAACAGGGATGGGGATGAGCAGTTCTTC
few - TRBJ2-3 TRBV6-5 CASRPLGTDTQYF TGTGCCAGCCGACCTCTGGGCACAGATACGCAGTATTTT
few TRBD2 TRBJ2-3 TRBV12-3/TRBV12-4 CASSLGRGASRDTQYF TGTGCCAGCAGTTTAGGGCGGGGGGCCAGCAGGGATACGCAGTATTTT
- - TRBJ2-2 TRBV12-3/TRBV12-4 CASSWSLTGELFF TGTGCCAGCAGTTGGTCTCTCACCGGGGAGCTGTTTTTT
few - TRBJ1-1 TRBV5-1 CASSLALDQNTEAFF TGCGCCAGCAGCTTGGCCTTGGACCAAAACACTGAAGCTTTCTTT
few TRBD2 TRBJ2-2 TRBV2 CASKGLSGGATGELFF TGTGCCAGCAAAGGTTTAAGCGGGGGGGCGACCGGGGAGCTGTTTTTT
- - TRBJ2-7 TRBV7-9 CASSSPGTTYEQYF TGTGCCAGCAGCTCCCCAGGGACGACCTACGAGCAGTACTTC
- - TRBJ2-3 TRBV12-3/TRBV12-4 CASSLAPSGTDTQYF TGTGCCAGCAGTTTAGCCCCTAGCGGCACAGATACGCAGTATTTT
few - TRBJ1-2 TRBV10-2 CASSDPGTETTGYTF TGCGCCAGCAGTGACCCGGGGACCGAAACAACGGGCTACACCTTC
- - TRBJ1-1 TRBV7-9 CASSSQGLEAFF TGTGCCAGCAGCTCACAGGGTTTAGAAGCTTTCTTT
- - TRBJ1-2 TRBV6-1 CASSGAGTWNGYTF TGTGCCAGCAGTGGAGCAGGGACATGGAATGGCTACACCTTC
- TRBD1 TRBJ2-7 TRBV7-2 CASSRKTGGIDEQYF TGTGCCAGCAGCCGGAAGACAGGGGGCATCGACGAGCAGTACTTC
- TRBD1 TRBJ1-6 TRBV6-1 CASREVSGGSPLHF TGTGCCAGCAGGGAGGTCTCAGGGGGTTCACCCCTCCACTTT
- - TRBJ2-7 TRBV3-2 CARFGEQYF TGTGCCCGGTTTGGGGAGCAGTACTTC
- - TRBJ1-6 TRBV5-1 CASSPTGTNSPLHF TGCGCCAGCAGCCCGACGGGGACCAATTCACCCCTCCACTTT
- - TRBJ2-3 TRBV6-5 CASGHITDTQYF TGTGCCAGCGGGCACATTACAGATACGCAGTATTTT
few - TRBJ2-2 TRBV5-1 CASSSRQTGELFF TGCGCCAGCAGCTCAAGACAGACCGGGGAGCTGTTTTTT
- TRBD2 TRBJ2-7 TRBV6-2/TRBV6-3 CASSYGTSGTEGYEQYF TGTGCCAGCAGTTACGGGACTAGCGGGACAGAAGGATACGAGCAGTACTTC
- - TRBJ1-2 TRBV15 CATSSTVGAWGYTF TGTGCCACCAGCTCGACAGTCGGGGCGTGGGGCTACACCTTC
few TRBD2 TRBJ2-1 TRBV2 CASRETSGGYNEQFF TGTGCCAGCAGGGAGACTAGCGGGGGTTACAATGAGCAGTTCTTC
- - TRBJ1-6 TRBV7-9 CASSLEGLSPLHF TGTGCCAGCAGCTTAGAGGGGTTATCACCCCTCCACTTT